This entry features one T cell receptor beta chain sequence. Profiled with immunoSEQ multiplex PCR; TCRdb holds only in-frame clones, not every one. This sample has some 900 clones, with roughly 80% found just once. The data originate from a study of PD-1 blockade in classical Hodgkin lymphoma. No patient escaped relapse after autologous stem cell transplantation, and brentuximab vedotin exposure varied. Magnetic negative selection isolated CD8+ T cells from thawed PBMCs. Patients' outcomes at their best amounted to complete response, partial response or progressive disease. V lost 2 bases, J lost 4 bases, and 8 bases stayed unmatched. The germline gives CDR1 SEHNR, CDR2 FQNEAQ (reference sequence). The length of the CDR3 is 16 residues.

The material was CD8+ T cells from blood, obtained at baseline. This TCR was recovered from a human donor with classical Hodgkin lymphoma. The chain has TRBV7-9 and TRBJ2-7; 10 positions match TRBD2. CDR3 protein: CASSLFGAGLAYEQYF. The CDR3 coding sequence is TGTGCCAGCAGCTTATTCGGTGCGGGACTAGCGTACGAGCAGTACTTC.